The present T cell receptor beta chain was sequenced within a study of cytomegalovirus exposure and HLA in healthy donors. Trimming took off 3 bases at V and 10 bases at J, with 11 bases between the two ends. The germline V gene encodes CDR1 SGDLS and CDR2 YYNGEE. The CDR3 sequence is 12 residues long. A note on this clone: The antigen remains undetermined.

The protocol was immunoSEQ multiplex PCR, while the TCRdb copy is restricted to in-frame clones and leaves out a portion. Here the sample spans roughly 120,000 clones, 70% to 90% being singletons. The study's findings and limits: Reported results showed that the classifier diagnosed cytomegalovirus status with high specificity and sensitivity.

The rearrangement joins TRBV9 to TRBJ2-1, with D possibly matching TRBD2 (6 bases). The source of this sequence is a woman between 18 and 29 years old in good health and CMV-seropositive. The sequencing sample was made of PBMCs. The CDR3: CASSEDYSEQFF. The CDR3, as DNA: TGTGCCAGCAGCGAGGACTACTCCGAGCAGTTCTTC.